This is a list of T cell receptor beta chains from one sample in a study of blood T cell repertoires in COVID-19. Generated by immunoSEQ multiplex PCR, the TCRdb table keeps only in-frame clones and is missing some. The sample shows roughly 64,000 clones, about nine tenths of them seen only once. What was sequenced was peripheral blood. The origin of the receptors is a man between 50 and 59 years old with active COVID-19. The CDR3 runs from the conserved cysteine through the conserved F or W. A D gene is named only where the DNA matches it firmly. Clone size is shown for a subset of rows, as once, few, many or a class of expanded clone.

TRBJ1-5	NA	TRBV7-9	NA	CASSFSSDRWGNQPQHF	TGTGCCAGCAGCTTCTCCAGTGACAGGTGGGGGAATCAGCCCCAGCATTTT
TRBJ2-2	NA	TRBV11-2	NA	CASSFQGGLFF	TGTGCCAGCAGCTTCCAGGGAGGGCTGTTTTTT
TRBJ2-2	NA	TRBV3-1/TRBV3-2	NA	CASSQLRESAVLFF	TGTGCCAGCAGCCAACTCCGGGAATCGGCGGTGCTGTTTTTT
TRBJ2-7	TRBD2	TRBV7-3	few	CASSYGGLAENYLSSYEQYF	TGTGCCAGCAGCTACGGGGGACTAGCGGAAAATTACCTCTCCTCCTACGAGCAGTACTTC
TRBJ1-2	NA	TRBV24-1	once	CAIIDTHYGYTF	TGTGCCATCATAGACACACACTATGGCTACACCTTC
TRBJ2-3	NA	TRBV27	NA	CANTIDTQYF	TGTGCCAACACTATCGATACGCAGTATTTT
TRBJ2-1	NA	TRBV27	NA	CASSFSAAADEQFF	TGTGCCAGCAGTTTCTCAGCGGCAGCGGATGAGCAGTTCTTC
TRBJ2-7	TRBD2	TRBV7-8	NA	CASSLARGRSYEQYF	TGTGCCAGCAGCTTAGCGCGCGGGAGGTCCTACGAGCAGTACTTC
TRBJ2-5	NA	TRBV10-3	NA	CAISESSQAGETQYF	TGTGCCATCAGTGAGTCATCCCAAGCGGGAGAGACCCAGTACTTC
TRBJ2-5	TRBD1	TRBV9	NA	CASSVDTGAETQYF	TGTGCCAGCAGCGTAGATACAGGGGCGGAGACCCAGTACTTC
TRBJ1-2	TRBD1	TRBV11-3	NA	CASSLGLRGQGGHGYTF	TGTGCCAGCAGCTTAGGGCTCCGCGGACAGGGGGGTCATGGCTACACCTTC
TRBJ1-5	TRBD1	TRBV19	once	CASSPRQGNQPQHF	TGTGCCAGTAGTCCTCGACAGGGGAATCAGCCCCAGCATTTT
TRBJ2-5	NA	TRBV10-3	once	CAISDRPRVLLTETQYF	TGTGCCATCAGTGACCGCCCCCGGGTCCTCCTCACGGAGACCCAGTACTTC
TRBJ2-5	TRBD2	TRBV18	once	CASSPRAGVQETQYF	TGTGCCAGCTCACCACGAGCGGGGGTTCAAGAGACCCAGTACTTC
TRBJ1-2	NA	TRBV27	NA	CASSPQTLNYGYTF	TGTGCCAGCAGTCCCCAAACTCTCAACTATGGCTACACCTTC
TRBJ2-1	NA	TRBV6-5	NA	CASSYSGVDNEQFF	TGTGCCAGCAGCTACTCGGGAGTGGACAATGAGCAGTTCTTC
TRBJ2-7	NA	TRBV7-3	NA	CASSLRPGVYEQYF	TGTGCCAGCAGCTTAAGACCGGGAGTCTACGAGCAGTACTTC
TRBJ2-1	TRBD2	TRBV27	NA	CASSLWVGTSGSDEQFF	TGTGCCAGCAGTTTATGGGTCGGGACTAGCGGGAGCGATGAGCAGTTCTTC
TRBJ2-2	TRBD1	TRBV7-7	NA	CATGRQGANTGELFF	TGTGCTACAGGTAGACAGGGCGCGAACACCGGGGAGCTGTTTTTT
TRBJ1-6	NA	TRBV12-3/TRBV12-4	NA	CASSDNWSPLHF	TGTGCCAGCAGCGACAATTGGTCACCCCTCCACTTT
TRBJ2-7	NA	TRBV3-1/TRBV3-2	NA	CASSPRDRTYEQYF	TGTGCCAGCAGCCCGCGGGACAGAACCTACGAGCAGTACTTC
TRBJ2-2	NA	TRBV7-3	NA	CASSPPPGLGTGELFF	TGTGCCAGCAGCCCCCCCCCAGGGCTGGGCACCGGGGAGCTGTTTTTT
TRBJ2-7	NA	TRBV7-8	NA	CASSNGDSYEQYF	TGTGCCAGCAGCAACGGGGACTCCTACGAGCAGTACTTC
TRBJ1-4	NA	TRBV7-9	NA	CASSLGQEKLFF	TGTGCCAGCAGCTTGGGGCAGGAAAAACTGTTTTTT
TRBJ2-3	NA	TRBV6-2/TRBV6-3	NA	CASSFSGGGKDTQYF	TGTGCCAGCAGCTTTAGCGGAGGAGGAAAAGATACGCAGTATTTT
TRBJ2-5	TRBD1	TRBV23-1	NA	CASSQPRTGGPLETQYF	TGCGCCAGCAGTCAACCGAGGACAGGCGGTCCACTAGAGACCCAGTACTTC
TRBJ2-3	TRBD2	TRBV18	once	CASSTRTSGGLSDTQYF	TGTGCCAGCTCAACCCGGACTAGCGGGGGGTTGTCAGATACGCAGTATTTT
TRBJ2-1	NA	TRBV4-1	NA	CASSQDPSRTNEQFF	TGCGCCAGCAGCCAAGATCCCTCGCGGACAAATGAGCAGTTCTTC
TRBJ2-3	NA	TRBV3-1/TRBV3-2	NA	CASSPTSGGGTDTQYF	TGTGCCAGCAGCCCCACCTCCGGGGGTGGCACAGATACGCAGTATTTT
TRBJ2-7	NA	TRBV7-2	once	CASSPSSLGEQYF	TGTGCCAGCAGCCCCTCGTCCCTAGGAGAGCAGTACTTC
TRBJ1-1	NA	TRBV5-4	NA	CASSLGYTRGGMNTEAFF	TGTGCCAGCAGCTTAGGGTATACCAGGGGTGGCATGAACACTGAAGCTTTCTTT
TRBJ2-2	NA	TRBV4-2	NA	CASSRGGVKQGVWTGELFF	TGTGCCAGCAGCCGAGGGGGGGTAAAACAGGGGGTGTGGACCGGGGAGCTGTTTTTT
TRBJ2-7	NA	TRBV6-5	NA	CASRHPGAAYEQYF	TGTGCCAGCAGACACCCGGGTGCAGCCTACGAGCAGTACTTC
TRBJ2-3	NA	TRBV7-9	NA	CASSLTGEGTDTQYF	TGTGCCAGCAGCTTGACGGGGGAGGGCACAGATACGCAGTATTTT
TRBJ2-3	TRBD2	TRBV4-2	NA	CASSPISGRARTDTQYF	TGTGCCAGCAGCCCTATTAGCGGGAGGGCCCGCACAGATACGCAGTATTTT
TRBJ2-2	NA	TRBV19	NA	CASSTNRAGELFF	TGTGCCAGTAGTACCAACAGGGCCGGGGAGCTGTTTTTT
TRBJ1-1	TRBD1	TRBV6-1	NA	CASSEYFWETGGGSFELGAFF	TGTGCCAGCAGTGAATACTTTTGGGAGACAGGGGGCGGATCGTTTGAACTTGGAGCTTTCTTT
TRBJ2-7	NA	TRBV11-3	NA	CASSLGGPGVYEQYF	TGTGCCAGCAGCTTAGGGGGACCGGGGGTCTACGAGCAGTACTTC
TRBJ1-2	NA	TRBV5-4	NA	CASSLDGYGYTF	TGTGCCAGCAGCTTGGACGGCTATGGCTACACCTTC
TRBJ2-3	NA	TRBV4-1	NA	CASSQVVREWGDTQYF	TGCGCCAGCAGCCAAGTTGTGAGGGAGTGGGGAGATACGCAGTATTTT
TRBJ2-3	NA	TRBV5-4	NA	CASSWGGTDTQYF	TGTGCCAGCAGCTGGGGGGGCACAGATACGCAGTATTTT
TRBJ2-2	TRBD1	TRBV6-2/TRBV6-3	NA	CASSYAGGPTGELFF	TGTGCCAGCAGTTACGCAGGGGGCCCCACCGGGGAGCTGTTTTTT
TRBJ2-1	TRBD1	TRBV5-6	NA	CASSSGQGGNNEQFF	TGTGCCAGCAGCTCGGGACAGGGAGGGAACAATGAGCAGTTCTTC
TRBJ2-2	NA	TRBV11-2	NA	CASSLRGAGHTGELFF	TGTGCCAGCAGCTTAAGAGGCGCAGGGCACACCGGGGAGCTGTTTTTT
TRBJ1-5	TRBD1	TRBV2	NA	CASSAQGVGNQPQHF	TGTGCCAGCAGTGCCCAGGGGGTGGGCAATCAGCCCCAGCATTTT
TRBJ1-1	NA	TRBV6-5	NA	CASTPRGNTEAFF	TGTGCCAGCACTCCTAGGGGGAACACTGAAGCTTTCTTT
TRBJ2-5	NA	TRBV5-1	NA	CASSSGGGQETQYF	TGCGCCAGCAGTTCTGGAGGCGGACAAGAGACCCAGTACTTC
TRBJ2-5	TRBD2	TRBV4-1	NA	CASSRESGRAETQYF	TGCGCCAGCAGCCGAGAGAGCGGGAGGGCCGAGACCCAGTACTTC
TRBJ2-2	TRBD2	TRBV5-4	NA	CASSSPGGLAGANTGELFF	TGTGCCAGCAGCTCTCCAGGTGGCCTAGCGGGGGCGAACACCGGGGAGCTGTTTTTT
TRBJ1-5	NA	TRBV6-5	NA	CASRGVHYSNQPQHF	TGTGCCAGCAGAGGGGTCCATTATAGCAATCAGCCCCAGCATTTT
TRBJ2-2	TRBD2	TRBV2	NA	CASTLLAGGTNTGELFF	TGTGCCAGCACCCTACTAGCGGGGGGCACGAACACCGGGGAGCTGTTTTTT
TRBJ2-3	NA	TRBV7-7	NA	CASSSTRQANTQYF	TGTGCTAGCAGCTCCACGAGACAGGCAAATACGCAGTATTTT
TRBJ2-7	TRBD2	TRBV3-1/TRBV3-2	NA	CASSQDRGDEQYF	TGTGCCAGCAGCCAAGATCGGGGGGACGAGCAGTACTTC
TRBJ1-2	NA	TRBV6-2/TRBV6-3	NA	CASSYQNSIDGYTF	TGTGCCAGCAGTTACCAAAACTCAATCGATGGCTACACCTTC